The table lists the clone carrying this TCR beta chain with a count of one. The data derive from a study of blood T cell repertoires in COVID-19. The overall study: Whether acute or convalescent, the COVID-19 samples came from the United States, Italy and Spain.

Those who participated ranged in age from about 18 to 89 years and resided in about two dozen US areas. The study assigned cohorts using participant-reported clinical history. Repertoires were generated with immunoSEQ multiplex PCR, while TCRdb's copy carries only in-frame clones and drops some. The sample yields hundreds of thousands of clones, 86% seen once. This receptor was identified in a man aged 35-49 years who had recovered from COVID-19. What was sequenced was PBMCs or T cells enriched from blood (not recorded which).

CDR3 coding DNA: TGTGCCAGCAGCTTAGGGAGGAACACCGGGGAGCTGTTTTTT. Encoded protein: CASSLGRNTGELFF. The chain joins TRBV7-2 to TRBJ2-2; D is ambiguous. The CDR3 is made up of 14 amino acids. Germline assignment: CDR1 SGHTA and CDR2 FQGNSA. The ends were cut back, 1 base at V and 1 base at J, with 4 bases in the middle.